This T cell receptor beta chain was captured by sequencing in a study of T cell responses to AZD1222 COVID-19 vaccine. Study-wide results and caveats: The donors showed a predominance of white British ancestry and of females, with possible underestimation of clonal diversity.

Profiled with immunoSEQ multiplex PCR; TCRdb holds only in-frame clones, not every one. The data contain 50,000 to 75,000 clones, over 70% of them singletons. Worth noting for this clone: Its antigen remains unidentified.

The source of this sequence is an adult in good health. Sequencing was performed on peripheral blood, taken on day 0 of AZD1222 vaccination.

The CDR3 sequence: CASSWPGQGDTEAFF. CDR3 DNA sequence: TGTGCCAGCAGCTGGCCGGGACAGGGGGACACTGAAGCTTTCTTT. The chain has TRBV5-6 and TRBJ1-1; 11 bases are shared with TRBD1. CDR1 SGHDT and CDR2 YYEEEE come from the germline V gene. The CDR3 runs 15 residues. V lost 3 bases to trimming and J lost 3 bases; unmatched junction nucleotides: 4.